Listed below are T cell receptor beta chains from one sample, sequenced in a study of shared clonotypes between healthy human individuals. Clones were sequenced by immunoSEQ multiplex PCR, and TCRdb holds only the in-frame ones, with some missing. The sample records around 2.1 million clones, about 92% being singletons. The sample was naive CD8+ T cells from PBMCs. The receptors shown here come from a man aged 18 to 29 in good health. Some clones in this sample may be carry-over from other donors' samples. Both conserved end residues are part of each CDR3. Only part of the rows carry a size: once, few, many, or a class if the clone is expanded.

j_call	v_call	clone_size	cdr3_aa
TRBJ1-4	TRBV9	-	CASSGAGWDSGGANEKLFF
TRBJ2-5	TRBV7-9	-	CASRRGTVEETQYF
TRBJ1-2	TRBV7-9	-	CASSLARSGYTF
TRBJ2-5	TRBV7-8	-	CASSFLMTRRAETQYF
TRBJ2-3	TRBV9	-	CASSLPGGHAYF
TRBJ2-7	TRBV7-9	-	CASSPGRGRAHEQYF
TRBJ2-6	TRBV9	-	CASSVAQGRANVLTF
TRBJ1-1	TRBV27	-	CASSPRTGTDTEAFF
TRBJ2-7	TRBV27	-	CASSFQGGAYEQYF
TRBJ1-1	TRBV27	-	CASSLYSRAEAFF
TRBJ2-3	TRBV29-1	-	CSVRRARDRETDTQYF
TRBJ2-3	TRBV9	-	CASSVRRGASGSSTDTQYF
TRBJ2-1	TRBV7-9	-	CASSLVAGGYNEQFF
TRBJ2-6	TRBV10-2	-	CASSESFGTGANVLTF
TRBJ2-5	TRBV5-1	-	CASSLGGDGQYF
TRBJ2-7	TRBV7-9	-	CASSLAAAAEQYF
TRBJ2-2	TRBV27	-	CASRSLAGGRGGELFF
TRBJ2-5	TRBV6-5	-	CASSYLASGVEQTQYF
TRBJ2-1	TRBV7-6	-	CASSNRQGNNEQFF
TRBJ1-2	TRBV9	-	CASSLTGDYGYTF
TRBJ1-2	TRBV2	-	CASSEGRAGPNFNYGYTF
TRBJ2-1	TRBV7-3	-	CASSGTLYNEQFF
TRBJ2-1	TRBV30	-	CAWTEQGYEQFF
TRBJ1-4	TRBV13	-	CASSFQSTTNEKLFF
TRBJ1-5	TRBV25-1	once	CASSRGPSWHF
-	TRBV7-6	-	CASSLFTGGSDEQYF
TRBJ2-2	TRBV28	-	CASSLLGLAMGELFF
TRBJ2-7	TRBV7-7	-	CASSLEDYSEQYF
TRBJ1-5	TRBV9	-	CASSATGVGNQPQHF
TRBJ1-5	TRBV28	-	CASSPGVNQPQHF
TRBJ1-3	TRBV10-1	-	CASSDSKFDSGNTIYF
TRBJ2-7	TRBV27	-	CASSFPGDDEQYF
TRBJ2-3	TRBV7-7	-	CASSPAAGQPTDTQYF
TRBJ2-7	TRBV5-6	-	CASSLWGLYEQYF
TRBJ2-7	TRBV9	-	CASSLTGTSTAGEQYF
TRBJ2-5	TRBV11-2	-	CASSSRTDTQYF
TRBJ2-7	TRBV29-1	-	CSVPSGMGEQYF
TRBJ2-5	TRBV2	-	CASLLMRPQETQYF
TRBJ2-1	TRBV19	-	CASSPLVSSYNEQFF
TRBJ1-3	TRBV15	-	CATSRERTSGNTIYF
TRBJ2-5	TRBV7-6	-	CASSSWDSDEETQYF
TRBJ1-2	TRBV7-9	-	CASSLGAGGNYGYTF
TRBJ2-1	TRBV28	once	CASRFSRSSNEQFF
TRBJ2-1	TRBV5-1	-	CASSLGAIGAMGNEQFF
TRBJ1-1	TRBV19	once	CASSMSGTGIEAFF
TRBJ2-3	TRBV29-1	-	CSVLMVSGKVWTDTQYF